The 13 T cell receptor beta chains below all came from one sample that was sequenced in a study of human T cells and chemical hapten exposure. TCRdb redid the calling of the RACE reads with MiXCR, one entry per CDR3 protein. The table has 100,000 to 120,000 distinct CDR3 sequences, roughly a third seen once; the top ten hold about 2.7%. The time point here: patch test 3, about 24 weeks after DPC sensitization. Treatment of the sample: therapeutic diphenylcyclopropenone sensitization with weekly scalp DPC. The input for sequencing was whole blood, taken in connection with sensitization to the hapten diphenylcyclopropenone (DPC). The receptors derive from a man between 40 and 49 years old with alopecia areata. Some clones in this sample may be carry-over from other donors' samples.

There are a few counts of this clonotype. The chain is built from TRBV5-1 and TRBJ1-4; TRBD1 agrees at 7 bases. Losses at the gene ends were 4 bases for V and 4 bases for J; bases not matched to a gene: 7. Germline CDR1 is SGHRS and CDR2 is YFSETQ. The CDR3 spans 15 residues. The CDR3 loop is CASSRGTDYNEKLFF. For the CDR3, the DNA is TGCGCCAGCAGCCGGGGGACAGACTATAATGAAAAACTGTTTTTT.

This chain connects TRBV28 to TRBJ2-3, with 7 bases matching TRBD2. Germline CDR1 MDHEN, CDR2 SYDVKM. The J segment lost 14 bases and the V segment lost 3 bases, leaving 8 bases of the junction unmatched. The CDR3 spans 12 residues. Written as DNA, the CDR3 is TGTGCCAGCAGTTTCCAGACTAGCAGTCTGTATTTT. Protein: CASSFQTSSLYF. Full variable domain (rest looked up from reference TRBV28 and TRBJ2-3): DVKVTQSSRYLVKRTGEKVFLECVQDMDHENMFWYRQDPGLGLRLIYFSYDVKMKEKGDIPEGYSVSREKKERFSLILESASTNQTSMYLCASSFQTSSLYFGPGTRLTVL.

The chain carries TRBV7-2 and TRBJ2-1; 11 bases map to TRBD2. The germline V gene has CDR1 SGHTA and CDR2 FQGNSA. The junction had 11 bases not matched to a gene; V was cut back by 2 bases and J by 8 bases. CDR3 size: 17 residues. The CDR3 DNA reads as TGTGCCAGCAGCTTACCCCCCGCTAGCGGGAGGATACATGAGCAGTTCTTC. It encodes CASSLPPASGRIHEQFF.

In this sample, this clonotype turned up once. V and J are TRBV18 and TRBJ1-4, with D perhaps matching TRBD1 (6 bases). Trimming shortened V by 6 bases and J by 7 bases, and 15 bases separated the two germline ends. CDR3 length: 14 amino acids. Germline V gene lookup returns CDR1 KGHSH and CDR2 LQKENI. The DNA of the CDR3 is TGTGCCAGCTCGCGGGGGCAGGGCGGTGAAAAACTGTTTTTT. Its translation: CASSRGQGGEKLFF.

This chain links TRBV5-1 with TRBJ1-2; D not certain. Per the germline V gene, CDR1 is SGHRS and CDR2 is YFSETQ. The ends were cut back, 0 bases at V and 4 bases at J, with 13 bases in the middle. The length of the CDR3 is 15 residues. The CDR3 region has the DNA TGCGCCAGCAGCTTGGCCGCTCAGCCTCTCTATGGCTACACCTTC. Residues: CASSLAAQPLYGYTF.

The table lists this clonotype with many counts. This rearrangement joins TRBV24-1 to TRBJ2-7; 9 bases match TRBD1. Germline assignment: CDR1 KGHDR and CDR2 SFDVKD. The V gene end was trimmed by 10 bases and the J gene end by 5 bases; junction bases not matched to a gene: 8. This CDR3 region has 13 residues. CDR3 sequence reads: CATAGTGYDEQYV. The CDR3 DNA follows: TGTGCCACGGCGGGGACAGGGTACGACGAGCAGTACGTC.

The chain recombines TRBV25-1 with TRBJ1-4; 8 nucleotides agree with TRBD1. This CDR3 has 15 residues. In germline, CDR1 is MGHDK, CDR2 SYGVNS. The V segment lost 5 bases and the J segment 5 bases; nucleotides outside the gene matches: 7. This CDR3 is CASSRSTGGNEKLFF. The CDR3 nucleotides are TGTGCCAGCAGTCGAAGTACAGGGGGGAATGAAAAACTGTTTTTT. Full variable domain (remainder filled in from reference TRBV25-1 and TRBJ1-4): EADIYQTPRYLVIGTGKKITLECSQTMGHDKMYWYQQDPGMELHLIHYSYGVNSTEKGDLSSESTVSRIRTEHFPLTLESARPSHTSQYLCASSRSTGGNEKLFFGSGTQLSVL.

This clonotype was seen a handful of times. This chain connects TRBV6-6 to TRBJ2-1, with D possibly called TRBD1 or TRBD2 (5 bases each). The V gene's germline CDR1 is MNHNY and CDR2 SVGAGI (reference sequence). This CDR3 has 15 residues. The V and J ends lost 6 bases and 3 bases respectively, with 15 bases between them. The CDR3 spells CASSSGLGDYNEQFF. CDR3 in DNA: TGTGCCAGCAGCTCGGGGCTAGGGGACTACAATGAGCAGTTCTTC.

This rearrangement joins TRBV28 to TRBJ2-1, with D perhaps TRBD2 (5 bases). This CDR3 is 16 amino acids long. The germline CDR1 and CDR2 sequences are MDHEN and SYDVKM. Trimming cost V 5 bases and J 3 bases, with 17 bases left between them. The CDR3 DNA reads TGTGCCAGCAGTCCCCCGGAGAAGCGGTTCTACAATGAGCAGTTCTTC. Its protein product is CASSPPEKRFYNEQFF.

This chain links TRBV6-2 or TRBV6-3 with TRBJ2-1; D unresolved. The CDR3 is 14 residues long. The V end lost 2 bases, the J end lost 6 bases, and 11 bases lay between the germline ends. CDR1 and CDR2 from the germline V gene are MNHEY and SVGEGT. The CDR3 protein is CASSYPTSSNEQFF. The CDR3 nucleotides are TGTGCCAGCAGTTACCCCACCTCTAGCAATGAGCAGTTCTTC.

V gene TRBV29-1 combines with J gene TRBJ2-4, with D possibly called TRBD1 or TRBD2 (5 bases each). Germline CDR1 SQVTM, CDR2 ANQGSEA. V was shortened by 7 bases and J by 6 bases, with 22 bases between the two germline ends. CDR3 length equals 15 residues. CDR3 sequence (DNA): TGCAGCGCTGCTGCTGTAAGCGGTGGGGGAAACATTCAGTACTTC. Protein: CSAAAVSGGGNIQYF.

This clonotype was observed a few times. The genes are TRBV7-2 and TRBJ1-4, with D perhaps matching TRBD1 (5 bases). Germline loops: CDR1 SGHTA, CDR2 FQGNSA. Trimming shortened V by 5 bases and J by 6 bases, and 19 bases separated the two germline ends. The CDR3 contains 16 residues. CDR3 protein: CASSPIGGASHEKLFF. The CDR3 coding sequence is TGTGCCAGCAGCCCCATCGGTGGGGCCTCCCATGAAAAACTGTTTTTT.

J is TRBJ2-3 and V is TRBV12-3 or TRBV12-4; perhaps TRBD2 as D (5 bases). This CDR3 is 12 amino acids long. V shed 5 bases and J shed 2 bases, with 5 bases lying between them. CDR3 loop: CASSRDTDTQYF. The CDR3 DNA reads as TGTGCCAGCAGTCGGGACACAGATACGCAGTATTTT.